What follows describes a single T cell receptor (beta chain). Losses at the gene ends were 1 base for V and 3 bases for J; bases not matched to a gene: 10. CDR3 size: 18 residues. The V gene's germline CDR1 is LGHDT and CDR2 YNNKEL (reference sequence). This record comes from a study of blood T cell repertoires in COVID-19. As for the study in general: Sites across the United States, Italy and Spain contributed samples from acute and convalescent COVID-19. PBMCs, B-cell-depleted T cells, or T cells provided the cDNA or gDNA that made up the material.

Methods used by the authors: Amplification with reference gene primers provided the estimates of nucleated cell counts. Repertoires were generated with immunoSEQ multiplex PCR, while TCRdb's copy carries only in-frame clones and drops some. For V, J and clone size, that table is used; D and trimming come from the DNA. The data contain roughly 120,000 clones, 85% of them singletons. This TCR was recovered from a man at least 80 years old with acute or convalescent COVID-19. The specimen was peripheral blood. The chain is built from TRBV3-1 (or the pseudogene TRBV3-2) and TRBJ1-3, with 9 positions matching TRBD1. The CDR3 nucleotides are TGTGCCAGCAGCCAAGGGGACAGGGTTCTCTCGGGTGGAAACACCATATATTTT. This encodes CASSQGDRVLSGGNTIYF.